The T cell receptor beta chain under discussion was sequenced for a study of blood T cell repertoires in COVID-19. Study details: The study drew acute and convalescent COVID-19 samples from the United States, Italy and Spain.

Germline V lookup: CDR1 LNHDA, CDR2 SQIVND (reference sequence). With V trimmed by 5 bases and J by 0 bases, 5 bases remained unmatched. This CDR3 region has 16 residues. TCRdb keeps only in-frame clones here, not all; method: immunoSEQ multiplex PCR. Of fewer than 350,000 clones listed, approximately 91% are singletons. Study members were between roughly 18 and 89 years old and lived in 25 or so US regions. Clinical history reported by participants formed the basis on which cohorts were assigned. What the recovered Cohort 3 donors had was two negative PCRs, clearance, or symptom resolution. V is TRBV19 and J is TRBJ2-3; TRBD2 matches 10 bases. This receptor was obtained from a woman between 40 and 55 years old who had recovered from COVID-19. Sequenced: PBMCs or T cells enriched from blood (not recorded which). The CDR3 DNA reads TGTGCCAGTAGTTCTAGCGGGGGAGCTAGCACAGATACGCAGTATTTT. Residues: CASSSSGGASTDTQYF.